The rows below give T cell receptor beta chains drawn from one sample of a study of cytomegalovirus exposure and HLA in healthy donors. Assay: immunoSEQ multiplex PCR; the TCRdb copy retains only in-frame clones and omits some. This sample yields around 120,000 clones, of which roughly 70% are seen a single time; about a tenth belongs to the top ten. The sequenced sample was PBMCs. Receptor source: a man between 40 and 49 years old in good health and CMV-seropositive. Each CDR3 is given with its conserved first and last residue. D genes are given only for firm matches. Clone size is not always given. Where it is, it says once, few, many or a class for expanded clones.

d_call	v_call	j_call	clone_size	cdr3_nt	cdr3_aa
-	TRBV4-2	TRBJ2-7	-	TGTGCCAGCAGCCCCCTAGAAAGCCAAGTCTACGAGCAGTACTTC	CASSPLESQVYEQYF
TRBD2	TRBV6-5	TRBJ2-1	-	TGTGCCAGCAGTTCCTTAGCGGGAGATTCGGTTAGCAAGCAGTTCTTC	CASSSLAGDSVSKQFF
TRBD2	TRBV29-1	TRBJ2-1	-	TGCAGCGTTGATAGTCTAGCGGATTCTTACTCCTACAATGAGCAGTTCTTC	CSVDSLADSYSYNEQFF
TRBD2	TRBV9	TRBJ2-3	-	TGTGCCAGCAGCGTAGGGACTAGCGGGAGTGAAGATACGCAGTATTTT	CASSVGTSGSEDTQYF
-	TRBV27	TRBJ2-5	-	TGTGCCAGCAGTTACCGATGGACTGACGAGACCCAGTACTTC	CASSYRWTDETQYF
-	TRBV5-4	TRBJ2-2	-	TGTGCCAGCAGCCAGAGACACAACGGGGAGCTGTTTTTT	CASSQRHNGELFF
TRBD1	TRBV28	TRBJ1-2	-	TGTGCCAGCAGTGGGGGACAGGTCCTAGGAAGATACACCTTC	CASSGGQVLGRYTF
-	TRBV28	TRBJ2-7	-	TGTGCCAGCAGCGACAGCTACGAGCAGTACTTC	CASSDSYEQYF
-	TRBV9	TRBJ2-6	once	TGTGCCAGCAGCGCTAACAAAGGGGTTAGCTCTGGGGCCAACGTCCTGACTTTC	CASSANKGVSSGANVLTF
TRBD1	TRBV7-8	TRBJ1-4	-	TGTGCCAGCAGCCTGTACAGGGGATACGATGAAAAACTGTTTTTT	CASSLYRGYDEKLFF
-	TRBV5-4	TRBJ1-4	-	TGTGCCAGCACCTTAACAGGAACTAATGAAAAACTGTTTTTT	CASTLTGTNEKLFF
-	TRBV11-2	TRBJ2-7	-	TGTGCCAGCAGCTTCAACCGGGGAGGTTACGAGCAGTACTTC	CASSFNRGGYEQYF
TRBD1	TRBV5-4	TRBJ1-1	-	TGTGCCAGCAGCATTCGACAGGGGAGGACTGAAGCTTTCTTT	CASSIRQGRTEAFF
-	TRBV4-3	TRBJ2-1	-	TGCGCCAGCAGCCAAGACAGGAGGACCCGATGGGATGAGCAATTCTTC	CASSQDRRTRWDEQFF
TRBD2	TRBV6-5	TRBJ2-7	-	TGTGCCAGCAGCTTAGCGGGGCAGATCAGGCACGAGCAGTACTTC	CASSLAGQIRHEQYF
-	TRBV27	TRBJ2-5	-	TGTGCCAGCAGTTTTCTAGAGACCCAGTACTTC	CASSFLETQYF
-	TRBV7-8	TRBJ1-1	-	TGTGCCAGCAGTTTATTGACTGCAGGGATTTACACTGAAGCTTTCTTT	CASSLLTAGIYTEAFF
-	TRBV9	TRBJ2-1	-	TGTGCCAGCAGCGTAGCCCCCACGGGAGCTGAGCAGTTCTTC	CASSVAPTGAEQFF
TRBD1	TRBV9	TRBJ1-2	once	TGTGCCAGCAGCCTGGACCGGGACAGAGGGGTTAGCTATGGCTACACCTTC	CASSLDRDRGVSYGYTF
-	TRBV7-9	TRBJ1-4	-	TGTGCCAGCAGCTTAGGGACAGATTATGAAAAACTGTTTTTT	CASSLGTDYEKLFF
-	TRBV7-3	TRBJ2-2	-	TGTGCCAGCAGCTTCAAGGGAGCGGCCGGGGAGCTGTTTTTT	CASSFKGAAGELFF
TRBD1	TRBV30	TRBJ2-7	-	TGTGCCTGGACTGCCGGGACAGGAGTCTACGAGCAGTACTTC	CAWTAGTGVYEQYF
-	TRBV27	TRBJ2-7	-	TGTGCCAGCAGCTCGGGACTCCATTCCTACGAGCAGTACTTC	CASSSGLHSYEQYF
-	TRBV30	TRBJ2-1	-	TGTGCCTGGAGTGGAGGAGGCGAGCAGTTCTTC	CAWSGGGEQFF
-	TRBV7-3	TRBJ1-6	-	TGTGCCAGCAGCTTTGGGACCGGGACAAATTCACCCCTCCACTTT	CASSFGTGTNSPLHF
TRBD2	TRBV29-1	TRBJ2-3	-	TGCAGCGTTGTGAGCGGGAGGGGGGCCGGCACAGATACGCAGTATTTT	CSVVSGRGAGTDTQYF
TRBD1	TRBV7-8	TRBJ2-1	-	TGTGCCAGCAGCTTATTTGGGACAGGGGGGTACAATGAGCAGTTCTTC	CASSLFGTGGYNEQFF
TRBD1	TRBV4-3	TRBJ1-4	-	TGCGCCAGCAGCTCGGACCCCGGGACAGGGTACGAAAAACTGTTTTTT	CASSSDPGTGYEKLFF
TRBD2	TRBV6-4	TRBJ2-3	few	TGTGCCAGCAGACTAGCGGGAGAGTCAGATACGCAGTATTTT	CASRLAGESDTQYF
TRBD2	TRBV18	TRBJ2-3	-	TGTGCCAGCTCATCTGGGACTAGCGGGCTCACAGATACGCAGTATTTT	CASSSGTSGLTDTQYF
TRBD2	TRBV6-5	TRBJ2-4	once	TGTGCCACCCCACTCCTAGCGGGAGGGCCAGACATTCAGTACTTC	CATPLLAGGPDIQYF
-	TRBV18	TRBJ1-1	medium-sized	TGTGCCAGCTCACCACCGAGTCGGGGATCGAACACTGAAGCTTTCTTT	CASSPPSRGSNTEAFF
-	TRBV6-1	TRBJ2-5	once	TGTGCCAGCAGTGAAGGATGGGCAGAAGAGACCCAGTACTTC	CASSEGWAEETQYF
TRBD2	TRBV10-3	TRBJ2-1	once	TGTGCCTCCACCGGGACTAGCGGGGGCAATGAGCAGTTCTTC	CASTGTSGGNEQFF
-	TRBV6-5	TRBJ2-1	-	TGTGCCAGCAGTGAAGGGGTTGAGCAGTTCTTC	CASSEGVEQFF
-	TRBV6-1	TRBJ1-5	few	TGTGCCAGCAGTGACGCCGGGACACTCGCAGGGCAGCCCCAGCATTTT	CASSDAGTLAGQPQHF
-	TRBV6-5	TRBJ1-5	-	TGTGCCAGCAGGACCCTGCGAAGGGGTAATCAGCCCCAGCATTTT	CASRTLRRGNQPQHF
-	TRBV30	TRBJ1-5	-	TGTGCCTGGGCCAAAACAGAGAATCAGCCCCAGCATTTT	CAWAKTENQPQHF
-	TRBV6-1	TRBJ1-5	-	TGTGCCAGCAGTGAAAAGGCAGGGTACAATCAGCCCCAGCATTTT	CASSEKAGYNQPQHF
-	TRBV4-1	TRBJ2-1	-	TGCGCCAGCAGCCAGGAACTAGCTTCGGTTGAGCAGTTCTTC	CASSQELASVEQFF
-	TRBV5-1	TRBJ2-5	few	TGCGCCAGCAGCCGAAGACTAGGCCAAGAGACCCAGTACTTC	CASSRRLGQETQYF
TRBD1	TRBV6-1	TRBJ1-1	few	TGTGCCAGCCTGGGACAGGGGAACACTGAAGCTTTCTTT	CASLGQGNTEAFF
TRBD1	TRBV7-9	TRBJ1-2	-	TGTGCCAGCAGAGGAGACAGGGTCGATGGCTATGGCTACACCTTC	CASRGDRVDGYGYTF
-	TRBV28	TRBJ1-5	once	TGTGCCAGCAGTCCCTCGATGGAGGGAGTGCCCCAGCATTTT	CASSPSMEGVPQHF
TRBD2	TRBV27	TRBJ2-3	few	TGTGCCAGCGTCCCCCTTTTAGCGGGCCTGAAAGATACGCAGTATTTT	CASVPLLAGLKDTQYF
-	TRBV5-4	TRBJ1-2	few	TGTGCCAGCAGTCCGAGAGGAAACAACTATGGCTACACCTTC	CASSPRGNNYGYTF
TRBD2	TRBV2	TRBJ2-1	-	TGTGCCAGCAGTGAAGAGGTAGCGGGGTCTGGCAATGAGCAGTTCTTC	CASSEEVAGSGNEQFF
-	TRBV27	TRBJ1-1	few	TGTGCCAGCAGTTTATTGGCGGAAGGGAACACTGAAGCTTTCTTT	CASSLLAEGNTEAFF
-	TRBV19	TRBJ1-1	-	TGTGCCAGCAAACCGAATACAGATGAAGCTTTCTTT	CASKPNTDEAFF
-	TRBV18	TRBJ2-1	-	TGTGCCAGCTCACCTTCAGGGGTCGCAGGGGCTTACAATGAGCAGTTCTTC	CASSPSGVAGAYNEQFF
TRBD2	TRBV30	TRBJ2-5	-	TGTGCCTGGAGTCCGAACTTAGGACTAGCGGGAGGGCTCGAGACCCAGTACTTC	CAWSPNLGLAGGLETQYF